Listed below are T cell receptor beta chains from one sample, sequenced in a study of blood T cell repertoires in COVID-19. This table comes from immunoSEQ multiplex PCR, and its TCRdb copy is limited to in-frame clones, with some not included. The sample carries 200,000 to 250,000 clones, about four fifths recorded once. Material for sequencing was peripheral blood. The receptors derive from a woman of 80 years or more with acute or convalescent COVID-19. The CDR3 runs from the conserved cysteine through the conserved F or W. Each record gives: D gene, V gene, clone size, J gene, CDR3 DNA, CDR3 protein. D genes are given only for firm matches. A row's size may be missing; if present it is once, few, many or a size class.

TRBD1	TRBV9	NA	TRBJ2-7	TGTGCCAGCAGCGCTGGACAGGGGGCTTCCTACGAGCAGTACTTC	CASSAGQGASYEQYF
TRBD2	TRBV18	NA	TRBJ2-1	TGTGCCAGCTCACCACCGAATAGCGGGAGCTCCTACAATGAGCAGTTCTTC	CASSPPNSGSSYNEQFF
TRBD1	TRBV10-1	once	TRBJ1-1	TGCGCCAGCAGTGAGTCGACGGGGACAGCGAACACTGAAGCTTTCTTT	CASSESTGTANTEAFF
TRBD1	TRBV7-2	NA	TRBJ1-2	TGTGCCAGCAGCTTACAGGGGGCTCCCTCTGGCTACACCTTC	CASSLQGAPSGYTF
TRBD1	TRBV6-5	NA	TRBJ1-4	TGTGCCAGCAGCCGAAGGACAGGGGATGCGGAAAAACTGTTTTTT	CASSRRTGDAEKLFF
NA	TRBV2	once	TRBJ1-2	TGTGCCAGCAGCCACAGGAAAGCTCCCGACGGCTACACCTTC	CASSHRKAPDGYTF
TRBD2	TRBV9	NA	TRBJ2-2	TGTGCCAGCAGCGTACTAGCGGGGGGGCAAGCCGGGGAGCTGTTTTTT	CASSVLAGGQAGELFF
TRBD2	TRBV27	NA	TRBJ2-1	TGTGCCAGCAGTGCAACTAGCGGGAGGGTCTACAATGAGCAGTTCTTC	CASSATSGRVYNEQFF
TRBD2	TRBV27	NA	TRBJ2-2	TGTGCCAGCCGTCGGCGTGGGACTAGCGGGAGGGCCGACACCGGGGAGCTGTTTTTT	CASRRRGTSGRADTGELFF
TRBD2	TRBV15	once	TRBJ2-1	TGTGCCACCAGCAGAGTACCCAGCGGGGGTCAGAATGAGCAGTTCTTC	CATSRVPSGGQNEQFF
NA	TRBV6-5	NA	TRBJ2-3	TGTGCCAGCAGTACAAGGGGGGGAGGGGCAGATACGCAGTATTTT	CASSTRGGGADTQYF
NA	TRBV18	few	TRBJ1-2	TGTGCCAGCTCACCGGACAGAAACTATGGCTACACCTTC	CASSPDRNYGYTF
TRBD1	TRBV7-7	NA	TRBJ2-5	TGTGCTAGCAGTCCCGGGACAGGGTGGCAAGAGACCCAGTACTTC	CASSPGTGWQETQYF
NA	TRBV10-3	NA	TRBJ2-2	TGTGCCATCAGTGAGCTGGGGCTAGACACCGGGGAGCTGTTTTTT	CAISELGLDTGELFF
TRBD1	TRBV7-2	NA	TRBJ1-5	TGTGCCAGCAGCTTGGGGACAGCTAATCAGCCCCAGCATTTT	CASSLGTANQPQHF
NA	TRBV6-1	NA	TRBJ1-4	TGTGCCAGCAGTGAAATGCCAGGGACTAATGAAAAACTGTTTTTT	CASSEMPGTNEKLFF
TRBD1	TRBV7-3	once	TRBJ2-5	TGTGCCAGCAGCCCGGGACAGGAAGAGACCCAGTACTTC	CASSPGQEETQYF
TRBD1	TRBV6-4	NA	TRBJ1-2	TGTGCCAGGGGACAGGGGAGGAACTATGGCTACACCTTC	CARGQGRNYGYTF
NA	TRBV18	NA	TRBJ2-3	TGTGCCAGCTCACCAGGGCTAGCGACAGATACGCAGTATTTT	CASSPGLATDTQYF
NA	TRBV5-4	NA	TRBJ2-7	TGTGCCAGCAGCTTGGCGAGGGAACCCTACGAGCAGTACTTC	CASSLAREPYEQYF
TRBD1	TRBV11-3	NA	TRBJ1-1	TGTGCCAGCAGCTTAAGATCAATCCGGGACAGGGAGAACACTGAAGCTTTCTTT	CASSLRSIRDRENTEAFF
TRBD2	TRBV11-3	NA	TRBJ2-3	TGTGCCAGCTCACGGGGGGGCCGGAGCACAGATACGCAGTATTTT	CASSRGGRSTDTQYF
TRBD2	TRBV19	NA	TRBJ2-1	TGTGCCAGTAGTTTACCAGCGGGGGGCCCTTACAATGAGCAGTTCTTC	CASSLPAGGPYNEQFF
NA	TRBV6-5	NA	TRBJ2-7	TGTGCCAGCAGTTATCCCCCGGGACACCCTCACCACGAGCAGTACTTC	CASSYPPGHPHHEQYF
TRBD1	TRBV4-3	NA	TRBJ1-1	TGCGCCAGCAGCCAAAGGGCGACAGGGGAAGGACGGGGCACTGAAGCTTTCTTT	CASSQRATGEGRGTEAFF
NA	TRBV7-6	NA	TRBJ2-2	TGTGCCAGCAGCTTAGCGCCAGGGCTCGCCGGGGAGCTGTTTTTT	CASSLAPGLAGELFF
TRBD2	TRBV5-4	many	TRBJ2-3	TGTGCCAGCAGCTCGAGCGGGGGGGCTTCCCCAGATACGCAGTATTTT	CASSSSGGASPDTQYF
NA	TRBV12-3/TRBV12-4	few	TRBJ1-1	TGTGCCAGCAATACAGGGTATGGCACTGAAGCTTTCTTT	CASNTGYGTEAFF
NA	TRBV2	NA	TRBJ1-3	TGTGCCAGCAGGGCTTCGATGTTCTCCATATATTTT	CASRASMFSIYF
NA	TRBV5-1	NA	TRBJ1-1	TGCGCCAGCAGCAAAGAGCAGGATCCCCGCGAAGCTTTCTTT	CASSKEQDPREAFF
TRBD1	TRBV5-1	NA	TRBJ2-2	TGCGCCAGCAGCACCGGGACAGGGGCCACCGGGGAGCTGTTTTTT	CASSTGTGATGELFF
NA	TRBV7-2	NA	TRBJ2-7	TGTGCCAGCAGCTTAGGGTACCAGGGCTTTTCCAACGAGCAGTACTTC	CASSLGYQGFSNEQYF
NA	TRBV27	once	TRBJ1-5	TGTGCCAGCAGTTTACTACCAGGGAACAATCAGCCCCAGCATTTT	CASSLLPGNNQPQHF
TRBD2	TRBV10-3	NA	TRBJ2-7	TGTGCCATCAGTCCCGGGACAGGGGTGACTAGCGGGGGGGCCGGGATCGAGCAGTACTTC	CAISPGTGVTSGGAGIEQYF
NA	TRBV27	NA	TRBJ1-1	TGTGCCAGCAGAATGCAGATGAACACTGAAGCTTTCTTT	CASRMQMNTEAFF
TRBD2	TRBV10-3	NA	TRBJ2-1	TGTGCCATCAGTGATTCGGGGCTAGCGGACTCCTACAATGAGCAGTTCTTC	CAISDSGLADSYNEQFF
NA	TRBV11-2	NA	TRBJ1-1	TGTGCCAGCAGCCCAGATGGGGTCCTGAGGGTGGCTTTCTTT	CASSPDGVLRVAFF
TRBD1	TRBV27	NA	TRBJ1-6	TGTGCCAGCAGAGCGACAGGGTCTCATTCACCCCTCCACTTT	CASRATGSHSPLHF
NA	TRBV28	few	TRBJ2-1	TGTGCCAGCAGTTTAGGGGGACAACTCTACAATGAGCAGTTCTTC	CASSLGGQLYNEQFF
NA	TRBV7-8	NA	TRBJ1-1	TGTGCCAGCAGCTTAGTAGGCGGTAACACTGAAGCTTTCTTT	CASSLVGGNTEAFF
NA	TRBV7-2	NA	TRBJ2-4	TGTGCCAGCAGCCCGGAGGGAGCCAAAAACATTCAGTACTTC	CASSPEGAKNIQYF
NA	TRBV6-5	NA	TRBJ2-4	TGTGCCAGCAGTCCCGACAGGCTGACAAACATTCAGTACTTC	CASSPDRLTNIQYF
NA	TRBV18	NA	TRBJ2-7	TGTGCCAGCTCAACTCTCCGCGAGCAGTACTTC	CASSTLREQYF
NA	TRBV4-3	NA	TRBJ1-2	TGCGCCAGCAGCCACGACACAGGGCCTGACTATGGCTACACCTTC	CASSHDTGPDYGYTF
NA	TRBV7-9	NA	TRBJ2-7	TGTGCCAGCAGCTTAGCGCCAGTTTACGAGCAGTACTTC	CASSLAPVYEQYF